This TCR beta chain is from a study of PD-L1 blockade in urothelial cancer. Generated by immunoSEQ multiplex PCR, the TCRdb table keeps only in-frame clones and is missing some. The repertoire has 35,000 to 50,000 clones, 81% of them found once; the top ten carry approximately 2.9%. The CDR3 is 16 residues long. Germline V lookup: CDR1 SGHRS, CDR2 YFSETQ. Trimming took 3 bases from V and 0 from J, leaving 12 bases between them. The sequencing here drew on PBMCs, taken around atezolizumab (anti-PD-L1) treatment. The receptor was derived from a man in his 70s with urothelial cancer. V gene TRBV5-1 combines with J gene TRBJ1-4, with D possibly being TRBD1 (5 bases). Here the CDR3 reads CASSWGRSATNEKLFF. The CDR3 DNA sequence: TGCGCCAGCAGCTGGGGGAGGAGTGCAACTAATGAAAAACTGTTTTTT. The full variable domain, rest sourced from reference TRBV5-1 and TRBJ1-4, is KAGVTQTPRYLIKTRGQQVTLSCSPISGHRSVSWYQQTPGQGLQFLFEYFSETQRNKGNFPGRFSGRQFSNSRSEMNVSTLELGDSALYLCASSWGRSATNEKLFFGSGTQLSVL.